The present entry profiles one T cell receptor (beta chain) with its context. The CDR3 runs to 15 residues. Germline V gene data show CDR1 as MGHRA and CDR2 as YSYEKL. Trimming pared 3 bases from V and 8 bases from J, leaving 16 bases between. The data were obtained in a study of blood T cell repertoires in COVID-19. In the original analysis: Reference gene primer amplification yielded estimated nucleated cell counts. Assay: immunoSEQ multiplex PCR; the TCRdb copy retains only in-frame clones and omits some. V, J and clone size were drawn from that table, and D and trimming were deduced from the DNA. The data show roughly 240,000 clones, 83% seen once.

The sequenced sample consisted of peripheral blood. The origin of this receptor is a man aged 55 to 70 who had recovered from COVID-19. The chain joins TRBV4-1 to TRBJ1-4; unclear D gene. This chain's CDR3 is CASSQEQSVGEKLFF. The DNA of the CDR3 is TGCGCCAGCAGCCAGGAACAGTCGGTAGGCGAAAAACTGTTTTTT.